This entry concerns a single T cell receptor (beta chain). This entry is derived from a study of T cell responses to AZD1222 COVID-19 vaccine. This CDR3 has 17 amino acids. Germline V gene lookup returns CDR1 LGHNA and CDR2 YNFKEQ. J lost 6 bases, V lost 0 bases, and 10 bases had no gene match. TCRdb keeps only in-frame clones here, not all; method: immunoSEQ multiplex PCR. The sample lists 90,000 to 110,000 clones, 70% to 90% seen once, with roughly 13% in the top ten. This TCR came from an adult in good health. This chain connects TRBV4-2 to TRBJ1-4, with 7 bases fitting TRBD1. The sample here was peripheral blood, taken on day 0 of MenACWY control vaccination. The CDR3 is CASSQDPGEGAYEKLFF. The CDR3 DNA reads TGTGCCAGCAGCCAAGACCCGGGGGAGGGGGCGTATGAAAAACTGTTTTTT.